The 29 T cell receptor beta chains listed next were all sequenced from one sample in a study of T cells after posttransplantation cyclophosphamide. Cyclophosphamide on days +3 and +4 followed busulfan-fludarabine conditioning and a marrow graft. The data were produced by immunoSEQ multiplex PCR, yet TCRdb's version contains in-frame clones alone and is incomplete. The sample shows fewer than 5,000 clones, about 83% of them seen only once. Specimen: CD4+ T cells sorted from blood, collected 242 days after a stem cell transplant with posttransplant cyclophosphamide. The receptors originated from a male patient aged 25-45 years who received an allogeneic stem cell transplant from a related donor, was CMV-positive, and had no GVHD. Some of these T cells may belong to the graft donor.

The CDR3 DNA reads as TGTGCCAGCAGCTTAGCGGGACAGTCGAACACTGAAGCTTTCTTT. It is translated as CASSLAGQSNTEAFF. J is TRBJ1-1 and V is TRBV7-9; TRBD1 aligns across 7 bases. Germline V gene lookup returns CDR1 SEHNR and CDR2 FQNEAQ (reference sequence). The junction had 2 bases not matched to a gene; V was cut back by 0 bases and J by 1 base. The CDR3 totals 15 residues. Filled out from reference TRBV7-9 and TRBJ1-1, the complete variable domain reads DTGVSQNPRHKITKRGQNVTFRCDPISEHNRLYWYRQTLGQGPEFLTYFQNEAQLEKSRLLSDRFSAERPKGSFSTLEIQRTEQGDSAMYLCASSLAGQSNTEAFFGQGTRLTVV.

The sample holds a few counts of this clone. The chain recombines TRBV7-2 with TRBJ1-1, with 7 nucleotides matching TRBD1. V gave up 6 bases and J gave up 1 base; unmatched junction bases: 2. CDR3 length: 13 amino acids. Germline values: CDR1 SGHTA, CDR2 FQGNSA. CDR3 nucleotide sequence: TGTGCCAGCAGAAGGACAGGGAACACTGAAGCTTTCTTT. Encoded protein: CASRRTGNTEAFF.

The chain employs TRBV2 and TRBJ2-1; 11 bases fit TRBD1. The CDR3 is made up of 14 amino acids. Germline trimming cut 6 bases from V and 12 bases from J; bases unmatched to any gene: 10. From germline, CDR1 is SNHLY and CDR2 FYNNEI. The CDR3 DNA is TGTGCCAGCAGGGACAGGGGGCTGGGGTCCTGGCAGTTCTTC. It specifies CASRDRGLGSWQFF.

In regard to this clone: At the DNA level, this CDR3 is encoded by other sequences in the same sample as well. V and J are TRBV6-1 and TRBJ1-6; 7 positions agree with TRBD1. This CDR3 is 18 amino acids long. CDR1 is MNHNS and CDR2 is SASEGT in the germline V gene. The V segment lost 3 bases and the J segment 5 bases; nucleotides outside the gene matches: 13. The CDR3: CASSDPYRGRRDNSPLHF. CDR3 coding DNA: TGTGCCAGCAGTGACCCCTACAGGGGCCGACGTGATAATTCACCCCTCCACTTT.

This clone was seen a handful of times. This chain links TRBV7-8 with TRBJ1-4; no clear D. CDR1 and CDR2 (germline): SGHVS, FQNEAQ. V was shortened by 7 bases and J by 8 bases, with 20 bases between the two germline ends. This CDR3 region has 15 residues. In DNA form, the CDR3 reads TGTGCCAGCATTAAACACCGGGGAGTGGGCGAAAAACTGTTTTTT. Protein: CASIKHRGVGEKLFF.

V and J are TRBV9 and TRBJ1-4, with TRBD1 matching over 8 bases. The CDR3 sequence is 15 residues long. Germline V gene sequence: CDR1 SGDLS, CDR2 YYNGEE. J lost 8 bases, V lost 3 bases, and 9 bases had no gene match. The CDR3 coding sequence is TGTGCCAGCAGCGCGACCCCCGGGACAGGAGAAAAACTGTTTTTT. Translation: CASSATPGTGEKLFF.

This chain uses TRBV5-8 with TRBJ2-5, with TRBD1 matching over 8 bases. The J segment lost 5 bases and the V segment lost 4 bases, leaving 10 bases of the junction unmatched. In germline, CDR1 is SGHTS, CDR2 YDEGEE. There are 15 residues in the CDR3. CDR3 nucleotide sequence: TGTGCCAGCAGCACGACAGGGGTTCTCTCTGAGACCCAGTACTTC. It translates to CASSTTGVLSETQYF. Based on the CDR3 plus reference TRBV5-8 and TRBJ2-5, the full variable domain is EAGVTQSPTHLIKTRGQQATLRCSPISGHTSVYWYQQALGLGLQFLLWYDEGEERNRGNFPPRFSGRQFPNYSSELNVNALELEDSALYLCASSTTGVLSETQYFGPGTRLLVL.

This chain joins TRBV29-1 and TRBJ2-1, with D unclear. Germline assignment: CDR1 SQVTM and CDR2 ANQGSEA. The CDR3 runs to 15 residues. The ends were cut back, 2 bases at V and 0 bases at J, with 11 bases in the middle. CDR3 sequence (DNA): TGCAGCGTTGAAATGGCGCGGAGCTCCTACAATGAGCAGTTCTTC. Residues: CSVEMARSSYNEQFF.

The chain employs TRBV11-2 and TRBJ2-7; D is possibly TRBD2 (6 bases). The CDR3 consists of 13 residues. The ends were cut back, 4 bases at V and 5 bases at J, with 12 bases in the middle. Germline V gene sequence: CDR1 SGHAT, CDR2 FQNNGV. The CDR3 loop reads CASSSRENHEQYF. Here the CDR3 DNA reads TGTGCCAGCAGCTCCCGGGAGAACCACGAGCAGTACTTC.

V gene TRBV6-5 combines with J gene TRBJ1-2; D gene unclear. V lost 8 bases and J lost 8, with 12 bases in between. The CDR3 is 11 amino acids. Germline CDR1 is MNHEY and CDR2 is SVGAGI. The CDR3 DNA sequence: TGTGCCAGCGGGGAGCTATACGGCTACACCTTC. Amino acids: CASGELYGYTF.

V and J are TRBV5-1 and TRBJ2-1, with no clear D. V shed 3 bases and J shed 5 bases, with 12 bases lying between them. Germline assignment: CDR1 SGHRS and CDR2 YFSETQ. This CDR3 contains 14 residues. The DNA of the CDR3 is TGCGCCAGCAGCTCGGCGACGGGTAACAATGAGCAGTTCTTC. It is translated as CASSSATGNNEQFF.

This chain uses TRBV28 with TRBJ1-4; TRBD1 is a possible D gene (6 bases). V lost 7 bases, J lost 3 bases, and 12 bases lay in between. The germline V gene has CDR1 MDHEN and CDR2 SYDVKM. This CDR3 contains 14 residues. The CDR3 here is CASTPDRANEKLFF. The CDR3 region has the DNA TGTGCCAGCACCCCGGACAGAGCTAATGAAAAACTGTTTTTT. The entire variable domain, with the rest obtained from reference TRBV28 and TRBJ1-4, is as follows: DVKVTQSSRYLVKRTGEKVFLECVQDMDHENMFWYRQDPGLGLRLIYFSYDVKMKEKGDIPEGYSVSREKKERFSLILESASTNQTSMYLCASTPDRANEKLFFGSGTQLSVL.

The CDR3 DNA is TGTGCCAGCAGCTTAAGTGAGGGACTAGCTTACAATGAGCAGTTCTTC. This sequence encodes CASSLSEGLAYNEQFF. The genes are TRBV7-3 and TRBJ2-1; 9 bases match TRBD2. J was trimmed by 4 bases and V by 1 base; bases with no gene match: 5. Germline values: CDR1 SGHTA, CDR2 FQGTGA. The CDR3 has 16 amino acids.

This chain joins TRBV6-6 and TRBJ2-5; 7 bases are a match to TRBD1. J gave up 2 bases and V 7 bases, and 7 bases lay outside the gene matches. This CDR3 contains 14 residues. Germline V gene data show CDR1 as MNHNY and CDR2 as SVGAGI (reference sequence). CDR3 coding DNA: TGTGCCAGCAAGGACAGGCGGGTTCAAGAGACCCAGTACTTC. Its translation is CASKDRRVQETQYF.

In DNA form, the CDR3 reads TGCAGCGTAGCGACAGGAAACACTGAAGCTTTCTTT. Amino acid sequence: CSVATGNTEAFF. This rearrangement joins TRBV29-1 to TRBJ1-1, with a tentative D call TRBD1 (6 bases). Germline CDR1 SQVTM, CDR2 ANQGSEA. This CDR3 spans 12 amino acids. V lost 6 bases and J 2 bases, leaving 10 bases between the germline ends.

This chain's CDR3 is CASSQDQADDNQPQHF. The CDR3 DNA reads as TGCGCCAGCAGCCAAGATCAGGCCGATGACAATCAGCCCCAGCATTTT. The rearrangement links TRBV4-1 to TRBJ1-5; no firm D call. From germline, CDR1 is MGHRA and CDR2 YSYEKL. The V gene lost 0 bases and the J gene lost 3 bases, with 12 bases spanning the gap. The length of the CDR3 is 16 residues.

In the case of this clone: A junction end diverges from the germline sequence, so it may reflect a read error. This chain joins TRBV6-5 and TRBJ1-2, with 7 nucleotides matching TRBD1. The CDR3 has 14 amino acids. Germline-derived CDR1 and CDR2 are MNHEY and SVGAGI. The CDR3 DNA reads TGTGTCAGCAGTTACAGGGGTGGAAACTATGGCTACACCTTC. Translated: CVSSYRGGNYGYTF.

This chain joins TRBV5-4 and TRBJ2-5; D is perhaps TRBD2 (6 bases). The J call may be in error: the DNA end matches TRBJ2-7 better. The length of the CDR3 is 16 residues. CDR1 is SGHNT, CDR2 YYREEE, per germline (reference sequence). CDR3 DNA: TGTGCCAGCAGCTTGGGGGCATCGGGAGTCGCCTACGAGCAGTACTTC. This encodes CASSLGASGVAYEQYF.

The V gene is TRBV11-3, the J gene TRBJ2-1, with D possibly being TRBD2 (5 bases). There are 13 residues in the CDR3. V lost 0 bases and J 7 bases, leaving 7 bases between the germline ends. The germline gives CDR1 SGHNT, CDR2 YENEEA. In DNA, the CDR3 is TGTGCCAGCAGCTTAGAGCGGGCGAATGAGCAGTTCTTC. It yields the protein CASSLERANEQFF.

The V gene is TRBV9, the J gene TRBJ1-6, with TRBD1 as a possible D gene (6 bases). Per the germline V gene, CDR1 is SGDLS and CDR2 is YYNGEE. CDR3 length: 13 residues. With 4 bases removed from V and 7 bases from J, the gap between germline ends came to 9 bases. The CDR3 loop reads CASSSGQNSPLHF. The CDR3 DNA reads TGTGCCAGCAGCTCGGGACAAAATTCACCCCTCCACTTT.

The rearrangement uses TRBV4-2 and TRBJ2-7, with 7 nucleotides matching TRBD2. This CDR3 is built from 15 residues. V was pared by 1 base and J by 3 bases, with 6 bases of the junction left unmatched. Germline lookup yields CDR1 LGHNA and CDR2 YNFKEQ. The CDR3 coding sequence is TGTGCCAGCAGCCAAGTAGCGGGCCCAAACTACGAGCAGTACTTC. It yields the protein CASSQVAGPNYEQYF.

The chain couples TRBV5-1 to TRBJ2-1; perhaps TRBD2 as D (5 bases). The CDR3 length is 14 residues. Trimming left V 0 bases short and J 4 bases short, with 8 bases between. Germline V gives CDR1 SGHRS, CDR2 YFSETQ. The CDR3 region is CASSLEEVYNEQFF. The CDR3 bases are TGCGCCAGCAGCTTGGAGGAGGTATACAATGAGCAGTTCTTC.

The chain couples TRBV21-1 to TRBJ2-2; the table's D call, TRBD2, has no DNA check behind it. TRBV21-1 has pseudogene status. The CDR3 length is 17 residues. CDR3 in amino acids: CASSKGLAGGRTGELFF. The CDR3, as DNA: TGTGCCAGCAGCAAAGGGCTAGCGGGGGGACGCACCGGGGAGCTGTTTTTT.

The chain has TRBV18 and TRBJ1-3; D remains ambiguous. Per the germline V gene, CDR1 is KGHSH and CDR2 is LQKENI. Trimming pared 3 bases from V and 0 bases from J, leaving 15 bases between. CDR3 length: 17 residues. The CDR3, as DNA: TGTGCCAGCTCACCCACCGGGAATCGGGGCTCTGGAAACACCATATATTTT. Translation gives CASSPTGNRGSGNTIYF.

This clone was counted a single time. The genes are TRBV5-1 and TRBJ2-7; 11 bases line up with TRBD2. The CDR3 is made up of 15 amino acids. CDR1 is SGHRS, CDR2 YFSETQ, per germline. The V gene end was trimmed by 0 bases and the J gene end by 6 bases; junction bases not matched to a gene: 5. This CDR3 is CASSLVAGGPSEQYF. CDR3 DNA sequence: TGCGCCAGCAGCTTGGTAGCGGGGGGGCCCTCCGAGCAGTACTTC.

The J gene is TRBJ2-1, the V gene TRBV9; D ambiguous. CDR3 length equals 14 residues. Germline loops: CDR1 SGDLS, CDR2 YYNGEE. Trimming removed 0 bases from V and 5 bases from J, with 9 bases in between. CDR3 in DNA: TGTGCCAGCAGCGTAGAAAGCGCCAACAATGAGCAGTTCTTC. Its translation: CASSVESANNEQFF.

The V gene is TRBV10-3, the J gene TRBJ1-2; TRBD1 aligns across 8 bases. The CDR3 contains 14 residues. V lost 7 bases to trimming and J lost 3 bases; unmatched junction nucleotides: 7. Germline CDR1 and CDR2: ENHRY and SYGVKD. For the CDR3, the DNA is TGTGCCATCATTAGGACAGGGTCCCACTATGGCTACACCTTC. It is translated as CAIIRTGSHYGYTF.

The rearrangement joins TRBV7-2 to TRBJ1-2; D perhaps matches TRBD1 (5 bases). Germline V gene sequence: CDR1 SGHTA, CDR2 FQGNSA. V lost 6 bases to trimming and J lost 8 bases, with 16 bases between them. CDR3 length: 13 amino acids. CDR3 nucleotides: TGTGCCAGCAGTCAGGGATCATTTGACGGCTACACCTTC. This translates into CASSQGSFDGYTF.

The V call is TRBV25-1, the J call TRBJ1-2, with 7 bases lining up with TRBD1. V shed 6 bases and J 4 bases; nucleotides not matched to a gene: 11. From germline, CDR1 is MGHDK and CDR2 SYGVNS. This CDR3 has 15 residues. CDR3 in amino acids: CASRPGQVESYGYTF. CDR3 DNA: TGTGCCAGCAGACCCGGACAGGTGGAATCCTATGGCTACACCTTC.